The clone carrying this TCR beta chain was detected a few times. This entry comes from a study of blood T cell repertoires in COVID-19. V was clipped by 1 base and J by 3 bases, with 6 bases between them. The CDR3 is 13 amino acids. CDR1 and CDR2 from the germline V gene are MGHRA and YSYEKL. Per the authors' pipeline: The assay estimated nucleated cells by amplifying reference gene primers. The repertoire was sequenced with immunoSEQ multiplex PCR; TCRdb's copy has only in-frame clones and lacks some. The V and J calls and the clone size are those of that table, but D and trimming were determined from the DNA. The profile shows about 290,000 clones, around 92% of them singletons.

This TCR derives from a woman aged 25 to 39 with COVID-19, enrolled during active disease. The sample was peripheral blood. This chain uses TRBV4-1 with TRBJ1-1; D not resolved. The CDR3: CASSQGGYTEAFF. In DNA form, the CDR3 reads TGCGCCAGCAGCCAAGGAGGGTACACTGAAGCTTTCTTT.